Presented here are 11 T cell receptor beta chains from one specimen sequenced in a study of monozygotic twins with cystic fibrosis. Produced via immunoSEQ multiplex PCR; TCRdb's table is partial and in-frame only. In the table there are about 9,500 clones, 98% to 99% of which are singletons. Sequencing used blood. The receptors derive from a girl between 2 and 10 years old with cystic fibrosis.

This clone was observed a single time. One end of the junction fails to match germline, which may point to a read error. The CDR3 bases are TGCGCCAGCAGCTTGGCAGGGGGGCGCACGGATACGCAGTATTTT. Translated: CASSLAGGRTDTQYF. The chain links TRBV5-1 to TRBJ2-3; maybe TRBD1 (7 bases). CDR1 and CDR2 from the germline V gene are SGHRS and YFSETQ. This CDR3 comprises 15 residues.

The chain links TRBV18 to TRBJ2-7, with D tentatively TRBD1 (5 bases). Germline loops: CDR1 KGHSH, CDR2 LQKENI. The CDR3 loop spans 14 amino acids. The ends were cut back, 2 bases at V and 5 bases at J, with 13 bases in the middle. Here the CDR3 DNA reads TGTGCCAGCTCACCAGACAGTGGGTCGAACGAGCAGTACTTC. It codes for CASSPDSGSNEQYF. The full variable domain, rest sourced from reference TRBV18 and TRBJ2-7, is NAGVMQNPRHLVRRRGQEARLRCSPMKGHSHVYWYRQLPEEGLKFMVYLQKENIIDESGMPKERFSAEFPKEGPSILRIQQVVRGDSAAYFCASSPDSGSNEQYFGPGTRLTVT.

This chain joins TRBV7-2 and TRBJ2-1; D may be TRBD1 (6 bases). The CDR3 has 16 amino acids. Germline CDR1 is SGHTA and CDR2 is FQGNSA. Trimming stripped 0 bases from V and 8 bases from J, with 17 bases between. The CDR3 nucleotides read TGTGCCAGCAGCTTAGCGCGATCGGCAGGGGTCGATGAGCAGTTCTTC. The encoded protein is CASSLARSAGVDEQFF. Variable domain in full (rest from reference TRBV7-2 and TRBJ2-1): GAGVSQSPSNKVTEKGKDVELRCDPISGHTALYWYRQSLGQGLEFLIYFQGNSAPDKSGLPSDRFSAERTGGSVSTLTIQRTQQEDSAVYLCASSLARSAGVDEQFFGPGTRLTVL.

The V gene is TRBV7-2, the J gene TRBJ1-5; 7 bases align to TRBD1. CDR3 length: 15 residues. J lost 3 bases, V lost 1 base, and 3 bases had no gene match. The germline CDR1 and CDR2 sequences are SGHTA and FQGNSA. CDR3: CASSLGQGFNQPQHF. The DNA of the CDR3 is TGTGCCAGCAGCTTAGGACAGGGATTCAATCAGCCCCAGCATTTT. Full variable domain (remainder filled in from reference TRBV7-2 and TRBJ1-5): GAGVSQSPSNKVTEKGKDVELRCDPISGHTALYWYRQSLGQGLEFLIYFQGNSAPDKSGLPSDRFSAERTGGSVSTLTIQRTQQEDSAVYLCASSLGQGFNQPQHFGDGTRLSIL.

CDR3 in amino acids: CASSLGLAGKQETQYF. The CDR3 DNA is TGCGCCAGCAGCTTGGGACTAGCGGGGAAACAAGAGACCCAGTACTTC. The chain combines TRBV5-1 with TRBJ2-5; the match to TRBD2 covers 11 bases. The junction had 3 bases not matched to a gene; V was cut back by 0 bases and J by 2 bases. Germline V gene lookup returns CDR1 SGHRS and CDR2 YFSETQ. The CDR3 extends over 16 amino acids.

J is TRBJ2-7 and V is TRBV7-9; D remains ambiguous. Trimming cost V 2 bases and J 2 bases, with 10 bases left between them. Germline V lookup: CDR1 SEHNR, CDR2 FQNEAQ (reference sequence). CDR3 length: 14 residues. CDR3: CASSLRDNTYEQYF. The CDR3 nucleotides are TGTGCCAGCAGCTTACGAGACAACACCTACGAGCAGTACTTC.

The rearrangement uses TRBV9 and TRBJ2-5, with D perhaps TRBD2 (6 bases). From germline, CDR1 is SGDLS and CDR2 YYNGEE. Trimming took 0 bases from V and 1 from J, leaving 10 bases between them. The CDR3 consists of 15 residues. The CDR3 nucleotides are TGTGCCAGCAGCGTAGCGCAGGGAGGCCAAGAGACCCAGTACTTC. It yields the protein CASSVAQGGQETQYF.

The chain links TRBV7-2 to TRBJ2-7, with unresolved D. From germline, CDR1 is SGHTA and CDR2 FQGNSA. Trimming took off 1 base at V and 0 bases at J, with 7 bases between the two ends. The CDR3 has 14 amino acids. The CDR3: CASSLDGPSYEQYF. In nucleotides, the CDR3 is TGTGCCAGCAGCTTAGACGGGCCCTCCTACGAGCAGTACTTC.

This sequence joins TRBV27 and TRBJ1-4; D call uncertain. Germline CDR1 and CDR2: MNHEY and SMNVEV (reference sequence). The CDR3 length is 17 residues. Trimming shortened V by 5 bases and J by 1 base, and 17 bases separated the two germline ends. The CDR3: CASSPMRGGRTNEKLFF. The CDR3 DNA reads TGTGCCAGCAGTCCAATGCGGGGTGGGAGAACTAATGAAAAACTGTTTTTT. Looking up the rest from reference TRBV27 and TRBJ1-4 gives the full variable domain: EAQVTQNPRYLITVTGKKLTVTCSQNMNHEYMSWYRQDPGLGLRQIYYSMNVEVTDKGDVPEGYKVSRKEKRNFPLILESPSPNQTSLYFCASSPMRGGRTNEKLFFGSGTQLSVL.

In its sample, this clone was seen a few times. In nucleotides, the CDR3 is TGCGCCAGCAGCGATACCGGGACAGGGGGTGAGGGCTACACCTTC. Its protein product is CASSDTGTGGEGYTF. The V call is TRBV5-1, the J call TRBJ1-2; TRBD1 matches at 11 bases. Germline assignment: CDR1 SGHRS and CDR2 YFSETQ. The CDR3 has 15 residues. The V gene end was trimmed by 4 bases and the J gene end by 8 bases; junction bases not matched to a gene: 10. Together with reference TRBV5-1 and TRBJ1-2, the CDR3 gives the full variable domain: KAGVTQTPRYLIKTRGQQVTLSCSPISGHRSVSWYQQTPGQGLQFLFEYFSETQRNKGNFPGRFSGRQFSNSRSEMNVSTLELGDSALYLCASSDTGTGGEGYTFGSGTRLTVV.

This clone was picked up one time. The chain employs TRBV28 and TRBJ2-7, with TRBD1 matching over 8 bases. Per the germline V gene, CDR1 is MDHEN and CDR2 is SYDVKM. CDR3 length: 14 amino acids. With 7 bases clipped from V and 3 bases from J, the junction kept 8 bases outside the gene matches. The CDR3 protein is CASKTGTGVYEQYF. In DNA, the CDR3 is TGTGCCAGCAAAACCGGGACAGGAGTCTACGAGCAGTACTTC. Drawing the rest from reference TRBV28 and TRBJ2-7, the complete variable domain is DVKVTQSSRYLVKRTGEKVFLECVQDMDHENMFWYRQDPGLGLRLIYFSYDVKMKEKGDIPEGYSVSREKKERFSLILESASTNQTSMYLCASKTGTGVYEQYFGPGTRLTVT.